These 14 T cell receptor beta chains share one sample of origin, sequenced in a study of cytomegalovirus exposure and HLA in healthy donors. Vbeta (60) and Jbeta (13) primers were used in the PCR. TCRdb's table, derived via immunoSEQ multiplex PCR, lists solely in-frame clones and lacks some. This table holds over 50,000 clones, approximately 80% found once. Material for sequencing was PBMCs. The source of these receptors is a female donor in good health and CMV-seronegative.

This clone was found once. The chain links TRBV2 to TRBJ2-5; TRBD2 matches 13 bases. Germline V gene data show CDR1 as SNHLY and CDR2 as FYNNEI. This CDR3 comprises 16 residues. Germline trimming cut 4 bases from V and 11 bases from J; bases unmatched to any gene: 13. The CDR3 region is CASSVSGPGLAGEQYF. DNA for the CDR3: TGTGCCAGCAGTGTATCCGGCCCCGGACTAGCGGGAGAGCAGTACTTC.

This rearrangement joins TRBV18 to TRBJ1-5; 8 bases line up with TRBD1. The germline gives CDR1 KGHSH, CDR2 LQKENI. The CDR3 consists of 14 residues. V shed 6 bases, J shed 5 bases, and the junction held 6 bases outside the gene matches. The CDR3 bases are TGTGCCAGCTCCTTAGGACAGGGCTATCAGCCCCAGCATTTT. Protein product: CASSLGQGYQPQHF.

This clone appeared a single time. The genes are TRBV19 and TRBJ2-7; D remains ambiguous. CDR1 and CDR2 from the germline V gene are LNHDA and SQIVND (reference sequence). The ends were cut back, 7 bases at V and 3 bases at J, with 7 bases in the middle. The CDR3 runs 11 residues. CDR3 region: CASNSGYEQYF. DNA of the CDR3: TGTGCCAGTAATTCCGGCTACGAGCAGTACTTC.

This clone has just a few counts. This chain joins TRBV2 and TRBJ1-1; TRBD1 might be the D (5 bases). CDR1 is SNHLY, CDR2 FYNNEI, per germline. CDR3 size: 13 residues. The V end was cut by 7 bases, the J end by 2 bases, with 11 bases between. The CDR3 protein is CASKNQGNTEAFF. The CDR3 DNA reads TGTGCCAGCAAGAATCAGGGAAACACTGAAGCTTTCTTT.

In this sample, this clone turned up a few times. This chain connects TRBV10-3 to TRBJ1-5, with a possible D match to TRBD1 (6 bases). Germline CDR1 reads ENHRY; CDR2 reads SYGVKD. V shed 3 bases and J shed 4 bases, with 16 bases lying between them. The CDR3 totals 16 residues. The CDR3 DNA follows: TGTGCCATCAGTGACGCAGACCGGGACATAAATCAGCCCCAGCATTTT. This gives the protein CAISDADRDINQPQHF.

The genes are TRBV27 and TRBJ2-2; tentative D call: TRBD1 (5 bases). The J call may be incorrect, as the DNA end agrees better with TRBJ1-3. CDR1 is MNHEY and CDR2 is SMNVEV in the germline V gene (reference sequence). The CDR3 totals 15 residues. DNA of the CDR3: TGTGCCAGCAAGGCCCGGGGGTGGTCTGGAAACACCATATATTTT. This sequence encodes CASKARGWSGNTIYF.

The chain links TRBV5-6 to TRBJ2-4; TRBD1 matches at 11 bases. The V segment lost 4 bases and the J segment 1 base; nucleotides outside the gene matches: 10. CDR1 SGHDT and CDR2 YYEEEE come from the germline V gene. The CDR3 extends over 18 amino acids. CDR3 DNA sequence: TGTGCCAGCAGCCCCGGGACAGGGGGAGTAGGGGCCAAAAACATTCAGTACTTC. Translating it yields CASSPGTGGVGAKNIQYF.

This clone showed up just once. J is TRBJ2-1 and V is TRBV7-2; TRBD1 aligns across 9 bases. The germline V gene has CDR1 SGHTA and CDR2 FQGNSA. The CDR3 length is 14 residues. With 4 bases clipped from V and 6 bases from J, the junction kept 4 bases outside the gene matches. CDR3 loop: CASSSQTGGNEQFF. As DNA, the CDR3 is TGTGCCAGCAGCTCCCAGACAGGGGGCAATGAGCAGTTCTTC.

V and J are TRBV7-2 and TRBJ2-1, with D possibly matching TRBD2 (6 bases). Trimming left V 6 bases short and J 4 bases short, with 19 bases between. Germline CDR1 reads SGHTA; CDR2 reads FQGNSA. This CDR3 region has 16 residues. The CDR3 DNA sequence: TGTGCCAGCAGTCCCCGCCCTAGCGACGGATACAATGAGCAGTTCTTC. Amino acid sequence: CASSPRPSDGYNEQFF.

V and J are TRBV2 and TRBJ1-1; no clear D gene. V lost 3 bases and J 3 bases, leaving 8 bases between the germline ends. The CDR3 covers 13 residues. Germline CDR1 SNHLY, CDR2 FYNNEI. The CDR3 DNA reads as TGTGCCAGCAGTGACGAGGGTTACACTGAAGCTTTCTTT. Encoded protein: CASSDEGYTEAFF.

CDR3 sequence reads: CASSELATTYEQYF. The CDR3 DNA reads TGTGCCAGCAGTGAATTAGCGACGACTTACGAGCAGTACTTC. V usage is TRBV6-1 and J usage is TRBJ2-7; TRBD2 might be the D (5 bases). With 2 bases removed from V and 4 bases from J, the gap between germline ends came to 12 bases. The length of the CDR3 is 14 residues. Looked up from germline, CDR1 is MNHNS and CDR2 is SASEGT.

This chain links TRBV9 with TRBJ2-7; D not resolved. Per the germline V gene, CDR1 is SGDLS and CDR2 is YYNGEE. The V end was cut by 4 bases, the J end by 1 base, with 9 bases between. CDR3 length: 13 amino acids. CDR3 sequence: CASSPTTSYEQYF. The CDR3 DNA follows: TGTGCCAGCAGCCCAACTACTTCCTACGAGCAGTACTTC.

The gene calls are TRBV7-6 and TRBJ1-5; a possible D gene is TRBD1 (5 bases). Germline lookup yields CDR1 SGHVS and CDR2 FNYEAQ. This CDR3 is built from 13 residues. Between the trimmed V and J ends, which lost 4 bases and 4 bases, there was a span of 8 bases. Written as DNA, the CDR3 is TGTGCCAGCAGCTCGGGGGGGAATCAGCCCCAGCATTTT. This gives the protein CASSSGGNQPQHF.

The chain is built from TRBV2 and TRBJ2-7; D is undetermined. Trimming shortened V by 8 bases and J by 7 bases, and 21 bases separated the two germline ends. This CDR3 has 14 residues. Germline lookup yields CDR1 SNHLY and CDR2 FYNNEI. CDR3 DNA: TGTGCCAGCGGAAAGACGCTTCTAGGAAAAGAGCAGTACTTC. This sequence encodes CASGKTLLGKEQYF.